This T cell receptor (beta chain) was identified during a study of shared clonotypes between healthy human individuals. Looking at the study overall: The donor group consisted of a couple of women and a few men, aged 18 to 49.

Here immunoSEQ multiplex PCR was the method, and the copy in TCRdb shows in-frame clones only, minus some. This table holds approximately 400,000 clones, about 96% found once. The authors combined CD45RO+ cells with CCR7-negative CD45RA+ TemRA cells as CD8 memory. There are 14 residues in the CDR3. Trimming took 4 bases from V and 7 from J, leaving 16 bases between them. CDR1 and CDR2 (germline): GTSNPN, SVGIG (reference sequence). The chain carries TRBV30 and TRBJ2-2; the D is unclear. Sequenced sample: memory CD8+ T cells sorted from blood. Subset: CD45RO+ cells pooled with CCR7-negative TemRA cells. This sequence originates from a young man in good health. This chain's CDR3 is CAWKQSLGVGELFF. CDR3 bases: TGTGCCTGGAAACAATCGCTTGGGGTCGGGGAGCTGTTTTTT.